This entry describes one TCR beta chain. In this sample, this clonotype turned up many times. What this receptor recognizes is not known. Base-call qualities are not available, and no considerably larger clone is one nucleotide away. Reading from cysteine to phenylalanine, the CDR3 counts 13 amino acids. The entry retains the CDR3 DNA only, 39 bases that are in frame from base 1. Deletion took 6 bases off V and 1 base off J, with a span of 10 bases between the germline ends. According to the germline V gene, CDR1 reads SGHRS and CDR2 reads YFSETQ. This sample is part of a study of neurological immune-mediated disorders (dated by TCRdb to between 2018 and 2021). Regarding the study in general: Peripheral blood TCR-beta repertoires from HTLV-I-associated myelopathy (HAM/TSP) patients, multiple sclerosis patients and healthy controls were compared by UMI-based sequencing. The cohort comprised 65 to 75 subjects: about 15 HAM/TSP patients, roughly 34 multiple sclerosis patients and around 20 healthy controls. The approximately 110 TCR-beta libraries covered PBMC samples along with longitudinal samples, technical triplicates, and paired sorted CD4+ and CD8+ T-cell subsets. Results and caveats for the whole study, not just this receptor: TCR clonal expansion was greatest in HAM/TSP patients and smallest in MS patients, who ranked below even healthy controls. Across subjects, expanded clones never shared an identical CDR3 amino acid sequence, which suggests that the TCR-beta repertoires in every group were private.

The healthy controls were volunteers from a blood bank in Maryland, USA. Libraries from unsorted PBMCs were made from 2 million PBMCs kept in RNAlater at -80 degrees C until RNA extraction. PBMCs were separated from peripheral blood using Ficoll-Hypaque density gradient centrifugation and then cryopreserved in liquid nitrogen. cDNA was synthesized by template-switch 5'RACE using a primer with a 10-nucleotide random unique molecular identifier that tagged each TCR transcript. Every sequencing run covered 15-18 subjects and yielded more than 160 million TCR-beta sequences. The RNeasy kit was used for extraction of total RNA. The KAPA Real-time Library Amplification kit was used to amplify TCR-beta VDJ regions with primers targeting the TCR constant region and the 5'RACE anchor. Sample indexes and Illumina adaptors were added in a first PCR, and a second PCR then increased library yield. The roughly 650 bp TCR product was size-selected on a 2% E-gel SizeSelection system after Ampure bead purification. Before pooling, library quality was checked on a Bioanalyzer, concentration was measured with Qubit, and libraries were quantified with the Kapa Library Quantification kit. Libraries were sequenced paired-end 2 x 150 bp on an Illumina HiSeq 2500. To increase sequence diversity, about 25-31% phiX was spiked into each library pool. On the authors' methods: Quality-filtered reads were processed with the UMI-based MiGEC pipeline, which removed over 75% of raw TCR sequences during error correction. VDJ genes were aligned to IMGT germline references, and clonotypes were defined by unique CDR3 amino acid sequence plus V-J genes. Clonal expansion, Shannon diversity and CDR3 relatedness (CalcPairwiseDistances, ClusterSamples) were evaluated with VDJtools, and phylogenetic trees were built with CLCbio workbench. Clones with at least 8 unique UMIs were defined as expanded, with this threshold being based on coefficient-of-variation modelling across technical triplicates. TCRdb reworked the public reads: Q25 trimming with fastp, MiXCR clone assembly, productive beta chains retained. One record per CDR3 amino acid sequence lists the most common genes and DNA. The V and J calls and clone size are TCRdb's, not the authors'. The sample yields tens of thousands of distinct CDR3 sequences; approximately 10% were counted once. The ten largest clones add up to roughly 1.8% of the sample.

What was sequenced was PBMCs. Rearrangement joined TRBV5-1 to TRBJ2-5; the best D guess is TRBD1, with 5 bases matching. This sequence was found in a man aged 35 to 55 in good health. The DNA reads as follows: TGCGCCAGCACAGGGCAAGGCCAAGAGACCCAGTACTTC. It translates as CASTGQGQETQYF.